This paragraph reports one TCR beta chain. The antigen remains unidentified. The data originate from a study of T cell responses to AZD1222 COVID-19 vaccine. Whole-study results and caveats: The number of AZD1222 recipients seropositive at baseline was only five or six. Donors skewed white British and female; clonal diversity was possibly underestimated.

TCRdb keeps only in-frame clones here, not all; method: immunoSEQ multiplex PCR. The sample consists of under 50,000 clones, roughly 75% of them appearing once. The clonotype originates from an adult who received the MenACWY meningococcal vaccine as a control. The material was peripheral blood, obtained 28 days after the second dose of the MenACWY control vaccine.

The CDR3 loop is CASSPRSNMNTEAFF. CDR3 sequence (DNA): TGTGCCAGCTCACCACGGTCCAACATGAACACTGAAGCTTTCTTT. The V and J genes are TRBV18 and TRBJ1-1; D call uncertain. Trimming cost V 1 base and J 0 bases, with 9 bases left between them. This CDR3 has 15 residues. Germline lookup yields CDR1 KGHSH and CDR2 LQKENI.